Presented here are 28 T cell receptor beta chains from one specimen sequenced in a study of T cell responses to AZD1222 COVID-19 vaccine. Generated by immunoSEQ multiplex PCR, the TCRdb table keeps only in-frame clones and is missing some. The sample holds approximately 190,000 clones, around 94% seen once. This specimen was peripheral blood, taken 28 days after the second dose of the MenACWY control vaccine. Every receptor here comes from an adult who received the MenACWY meningococcal vaccine as a control.

J is TRBJ1-6 and V is TRBV7-8; D uncertain. Trimming cost V 3 bases and J 8 bases, with 11 bases left between them. This CDR3 has 14 amino acids. Per germline, CDR1 SGHVS and CDR2 FQNEAQ. The CDR3 is CASSLGLEDSPLHF. The DNA of the CDR3 is TGTGCCAGCAGCTTGGGTTTGGAGGATTCACCCCTCCACTTT.

V usage is TRBV11-2 and J usage is TRBJ1-1; D gene uncertain. Germline V gene lookup returns CDR1 SGHAT and CDR2 FQNNGV. The CDR3 sequence is 11 residues long. Deletions cut 4 bases from V and 10 bases from J, with 10 bases between. The CDR3: CASSSLGGAFF. In DNA, the CDR3 is TGTGCCAGCAGCTCCCTGGGTGGAGCTTTCTTT. The whole variable domain, filled in from reference TRBV11-2 and TRBJ1-1, reads EAGVAQSPRYKIIEKRQSVAFWCNPISGHATLYWYQQILGQGPKLLIQFQNNGVVDDSQLPKDRFSAERLKGVDSTLKIQPAKLEDSAVYLCASSSLGGAFFGQGTRLTVV.

This chain joins TRBV6-5 and TRBJ1-2; perhaps TRBD1 as D (6 bases). Germline loops: CDR1 MNHEY, CDR2 SVGAGI. The CDR3 is 11 residues long. V was trimmed by 5 bases and J by 8 bases, leaving 9 bases between them. CDR3 nucleotide sequence: TGTGCCAGCAGTCCGGGACAAGGCTACACCTTC. Encoded protein: CASSPGQGYTF.

This rearrangement joins TRBV5-5 to TRBJ2-1; 8 bases agree with TRBD2. The CDR3 length is 16 residues. The germline gives CDR1 SGHKS, CDR2 YYEKEE (reference sequence). V trimming: 2 bases; J trimming: 5 bases; junction bases outside the gene matches: 9. The CDR3 protein is CASSLLSGTRDNEQFF. For the CDR3, the DNA is TGTGCCAGCAGCTTACTCTCCGGGACTAGGGACAATGAGCAGTTCTTC.

The chain links TRBV29-1 to TRBJ2-1; 9 bases agree with TRBD2. Germline lookup yields CDR1 SQVTM and CDR2 ANQGSEA. The CDR3 totals 17 residues. J gave up 1 base and V 3 bases, and 10 bases lay outside the gene matches. Written as DNA, the CDR3 is TGCAGCGTTGAGGCTAGCGGGAAGTGGGGTTCCTACAATGAGCAGTTCTTC. This codes for CSVEASGKWGSYNEQFF.

The chain has TRBV18 and TRBJ1-1; 12 nucleotides match TRBD1. This CDR3 region has 15 residues. Looked up from germline, CDR1 is KGHSH and CDR2 is LQKENI. Trimming cost V 5 bases and J 2 bases; bases outside gene matches: 3. The CDR3 DNA reads as TGTGCCAGCTCAGCCGGGACAGGGGGCAACACTGAAGCTTTCTTT. It is translated as CASSAGTGGNTEAFF. The full variable domain, in which reference TRBV18 and TRBJ1-1 provide the parts outside the CDR3, is NAGVMQNPRHLVRRRGQEARLRCSPMKGHSHVYWYRQLPEEGLKFMVYLQKENIIDESGMPKERFSAEFPKEGPSILRIQQVVRGDSAAYFCASSAGTGGNTEAFFGQGTRLTVV.

The chain recombines TRBV9 with TRBJ1-1; weak D call: TRBD1 (6 bases). The CDR3 covers 14 residues. With 4 bases removed from V and 3 bases from J, the gap between germline ends came to 13 bases. Germline V gives CDR1 SGDLS, CDR2 YYNGEE. CDR3 residues: CASSPRDKYTEAFF. CDR3 coding DNA: TGTGCCAGCAGCCCCCGGGACAAGTACACTGAAGCTTTCTTT.

This rearrangement joins TRBV9 to TRBJ1-4; D is ambiguous. V lost 1 base and J 0 bases, leaving 7 bases between the germline ends. Germline V gene lookup returns CDR1 SGDLS and CDR2 YYNGEE. The CDR3 has 15 residues. The CDR3: CASSVRAATNEKLFF. The CDR3 DNA reads as TGTGCCAGCAGCGTAAGGGCTGCAACTAATGAAAAACTGTTTTTT.

The rearrangement links TRBV9 to TRBJ2-2, with 8 bases identical to TRBD1. Unmatched junction bases numbered 2, after V lost 3 bases and J lost 7 bases. The CDR3 is 13 amino acids. CDR1 is SGDLS and CDR2 is YYNGEE in the germline V gene. CDR3 in DNA: TGTGCCAGCAGCGGCGGACAGGGCGGGGAGCTGTTTTTT. Translating it yields CASSGGQGGELFF. Filled out from reference TRBV9 and TRBJ2-2, the complete variable domain reads DSGVTQTPKHLITATGQRVTLRCSPRSGDLSVYWYQQSLDQGLQFLIQYYNGEERAKGNILERFSAQQFPDLHSELNLSSLELGDSALYFCASSGGQGGELFFGEGSRLTVL.

This clone turned up a few times. V usage is TRBV15 and J usage is TRBJ2-2; a weak D match, TRBD1 (5 bases). CDR1 LNHNV and CDR2 YYDKDF come from the germline V gene (reference sequence). The CDR3 is 14 residues long. Between the trimmed V and J ends, which lost 1 base and 6 bases, there was a span of 9 bases. The CDR3 here is CATSRGRGSGELFF. The DNA of the CDR3 is TGTGCCACCAGCAGAGGAAGGGGTTCCGGGGAGCTGTTTTTT.

In the case of this clone: The DNA is omitted, as the CDR3 cannot be located on it reliably, and the CDR3 follows TCRdb's listing. This chain connects TRBV12-3 or TRBV12-4 to TRBJ1-2; the DNA was not compared with TRBD1, the D call given in the table. The CDR3 has 13 amino acids, counting both end residues. The CDR3 sequence: CASSSSTGMGYTF.

V gene TRBV6-4 combines with J gene TRBJ1-4; D remains ambiguous. V was cut by 6 bases and J by 5 bases, with 13 bases left in between. This CDR3 is built from 14 residues. The germline CDR1 and CDR2 sequences are MRHNA and SNTAGT. Here the CDR3 DNA reads TGTGCCAGCAGCCGGACTCCGGGAAATGAAAAACTGTTTTTT. It encodes CASSRTPGNEKLFF.

This chain connects TRBV7-3 to TRBJ2-1, with D perhaps given as TRBD1 or TRBD2 (6 bases each). There are 16 residues in the CDR3. Deletions cut 5 bases from V and 3 bases from J, with 17 bases between. The V gene's germline CDR1 is SGHTA and CDR2 FQGTGA. CDR3 coding DNA: TGTGCCAGCAGCCCCTTTACTAGCAGGGGCTACAATGAGCAGTTCTTC. Its protein product is CASSPFTSRGYNEQFF.

The chain links TRBV30 to TRBJ1-5; TRBD1 agrees at 8 bases. CDR3 length: 14 amino acids. Per germline, CDR1 GTSNPN and CDR2 SVGIG (reference sequence). V gave up 5 bases and J gave up 2 bases; unmatched junction bases: 5. CDR3 in amino acids: CAWSSQGGNQPQHF. The DNA of the CDR3 is TGTGCCTGGTCCTCACAGGGGGGCAATCAGCCCCAGCATTTT.

The J gene is TRBJ1-2, the V gene TRBV20-1; a weak D match, TRBD1 (5 bases). The germline V gene encodes CDR1 DFQATT and CDR2 SNEGSKA (reference sequence). CDR3 length: 13 residues. The ends were cut back, 3 bases at V and 0 bases at J, with 8 bases in the middle. CDR3 DNA sequence: TGCAGTGCTAGTGTGACAGCTAACTATGGCTACACCTTC. Its translation: CSASVTANYGYTF.

V gene TRBV7-6 combines with J gene TRBJ1-6; 9 bases match TRBD1. The germline V gene has CDR1 SGHVS and CDR2 FNYEAQ. The CDR3 covers 20 residues. V gave up 0 bases and J gave up 0 bases; unmatched junction bases: 9. This chain's CDR3 is CASSLAVKGQGSSYNSPLHF. The CDR3 coding sequence is TGTGCCAGCAGCTTAGCGGTAAAAGGACAGGGGAGCTCCTATAATTCACCCCTCCACTTT.

The chain couples TRBV4-2 to TRBJ2-1; D gene uncertain. Germline CDR1 reads LGHNA; CDR2 reads YNFKEQ. The V end lost 0 bases, the J end lost 10 bases, and 10 bases lay between the germline ends. The CDR3 sequence is 13 residues long. The CDR3 DNA is TGTGCCAGCAGCCAAGATCTTAGAAGAGAGCAGTTCTTC. Its protein is CASSQDLRREQFF.

The rearrangement links TRBV29-1 to TRBJ2-7; 10 bases are a match to TRBD1. This CDR3 is built from 14 residues. J lost 4 bases, V lost 3 bases, and 6 bases had no gene match. Germline-derived CDR1 and CDR2 are SQVTM and ANQGSEA. The CDR3 protein is CSVDRGTGEYEQYF. In DNA, the CDR3 is TGCAGCGTTGACCGGGGGACAGGGGAATACGAGCAGTACTTC.

This clone was detected a few times. The chain recombines TRBV18 with TRBJ1-6; D uncertain. Germline V lookup: CDR1 KGHSH, CDR2 LQKENI. Trimming cost V 6 bases and J 9 bases, with 27 bases left between them. There are 18 residues in the CDR3. For the CDR3, the DNA is TGTGCCAGCTCCGCCACAAGCTTAATACAGAACGGTGGTTCACCCCTCCACTTT. It encodes CASSATSLIQNGGSPLHF. The variable domain in full, completed from reference TRBV18 and TRBJ1-6, reads NAGVMQNPRHLVRRRGQEARLRCSPMKGHSHVYWYRQLPEEGLKFMVYLQKENIIDESGMPKERFSAEFPKEGPSILRIQQVVRGDSAAYFCASSATSLIQNGGSPLHFGNGTRLTVT.

V is TRBV28 and J is TRBJ1-4; 7 bases match TRBD1. The CDR3 extends over 18 amino acids. V trimming: 0 bases; J trimming: 4 bases; junction bases outside the gene matches: 11. Per the germline V gene, CDR1 is MDHEN and CDR2 is SYDVKM. The CDR3 DNA follows: TGTGCCAGCAGTTTATGGTTCCCGCAGGGGACAGTTAATGAAAAACTGTTTTTT. The encoded protein is CASSLWFPQGTVNEKLFF.

The V call is TRBV25-1, the J call TRBJ2-4, with 9 bases aligning to TRBD1. The CDR3 extends over 13 amino acids. Trimming cost V 6 bases and J 9 bases; bases outside gene matches: 6. Germline V gene lookup returns CDR1 MGHDK and CDR2 SYGVNS. CDR3 sequence (DNA): TGTGCCAGCAGGGGGACAGGGAGGAGCATTCAGTACTTC. Its translation: CASRGTGRSIQYF.

J is TRBJ1-2 and V is TRBV27; 10 nucleotides align to TRBD1. J gave up 9 bases and V 5 bases, and 6 bases lay outside the gene matches. The CDR3 loop spans 13 amino acids. CDR1 and CDR2 (germline): MNHEY, SMNVEV (reference sequence). The CDR3 loop reads CASSPGTGESYTF. CDR3 sequence (DNA): TGTGCCAGCAGTCCCGGGACAGGGGAGAGCTACACCTTC.

The V call is TRBV10-3, the J call TRBJ2-5, with D uncertain. V was clipped by 0 bases and J by 4 bases, with 9 bases between them. CDR3 length: 14 amino acids. Germline-derived CDR1 and CDR2 are ENHRY and SYGVKD. DNA of the CDR3: TGTGCCATCAGTGAGTCAGTGGGTTTAGAGACCCAGTACTTC. Translating gives CAISESVGLETQYF.

In its sample, this clone was seen once. This rearrangement joins TRBV19 to TRBJ2-1; tentatively, D is TRBD1 (6 bases). CDR1 and CDR2 from the germline V gene are LNHDA and SQIVND (reference sequence). This CDR3 is 15 amino acids long. Trimming stripped 9 bases from V and 3 bases from J, with 18 bases between. The CDR3: CARSATGISYNEQFF. The CDR3 DNA is TGTGCCAGATCCGCAACAGGGATAAGCTACAATGAGCAGTTCTTC.

The rearrangement uses TRBV4-3 and TRBJ2-1; TRBD2 agrees at 8 bases. V lost 0 bases and J lost 0; bases outside the gene matches: 4. CDR3 length equals 17 residues. Germline V gene lookup returns CDR1 LGHNA and CDR2 YSLEER. This CDR3 reads CASSQDPSGSSYNEQFF. The CDR3 DNA follows: TGCGCCAGCAGCCAAGATCCCAGCGGGAGCTCCTACAATGAGCAGTTCTTC.

This sequence joins TRBV7-3 and TRBJ2-2; TRBD2 is a possible D gene (6 bases). The CDR3 extends over 16 amino acids. The V end lost 5 bases, the J end lost 4 bases, and 17 bases lay between the germline ends. Germline CDR1 and CDR2: SGHTA and FQGTGA. CDR3 sequence reads: CASSAPVGGGTGELFF. For the CDR3, the DNA is TGTGCCAGCAGCGCCCCCGTGGGGGGAGGCACCGGGGAGCTGTTTTTT.

The chain's CDR3 is CALSGGSEAFF. As DNA, the CDR3 is TGTGCCCTGAGTGGGGGGTCTGAAGCTTTCTTT. The chain links TRBV12-3 or TRBV12-4 to TRBJ1-1, with D possibly TRBD1 on 5 matching bases. This CDR3 is 11 amino acids long. Deletions cut 11 bases from V and 6 bases from J, with 13 bases between.

The rearrangement joins TRBV3-1 (or the pseudogene TRBV3-2) to TRBJ2-3; D could derive from TRBD1 or TRBD2 (5 bases each). Looked up from germline, CDR1 is LGHDT and CDR2 is YNNKEL (reference sequence). This CDR3 region has 13 residues. The V end was cut by 4 bases, the J end by 8 bases, with 13 bases between. Here the CDR3 DNA reads TGTGCCAGCAGCCCTGGGGGAACGGGTACGCAGTATTTT. As protein: CASSPGGTGTQYF.